This T cell receptor beta chain was obtained from a study of Ad26.COV2.S vaccination and SARS-CoV-2 variants. For the study at large: Sample donor was a member of the COV1001 Ad26.COV2.S trial arm. Administration of Ad26.COV2.S was intramuscular, either once or twice 56 days apart.

Treatment defined: around 19 received Ad26.COV2.S at low or high dose, single or two shots; 5 received placebo; per-sample allocation not given. Specimen acquisition occurred on day 63 following the initial vaccine or placebo injection. Based in Boston, the donor was an adult of 18-55 years. The table came from immunoSEQ multiplex PCR; TCRdb's copy has only in-frame clones and leaves some out. The sample lists around 300,000 clones, 88% occurring once. Overall study findings and caveats: After vaccination, substantial breadth of spike-specific CD8+ and CD4+ responses was reported.

Germline-derived CDR1 and CDR2 are SGDLS and YYNGEE. The CDR3 has 15 residues. V dropped 0 bases and J dropped 3 bases, with 11 bases sitting between them. About this clone: No antigen is known for it.

The rearrangement links TRBV9 to TRBJ2-3; D is unresolved. The TCR was taken from a person between 18 and 65 years old who received the Ad26.COV2.S COVID-19 vaccine or a placebo. Material: peripheral blood, obtained in a trial of Ad26.COV2.S vaccine versus placebo. The CDR3 region has the DNA TGTGCCAGCAGCGTAGGGGTCAGAAAGACAGATACGCAGTATTTT. Translation gives CASSVGVRKTDTQYF.